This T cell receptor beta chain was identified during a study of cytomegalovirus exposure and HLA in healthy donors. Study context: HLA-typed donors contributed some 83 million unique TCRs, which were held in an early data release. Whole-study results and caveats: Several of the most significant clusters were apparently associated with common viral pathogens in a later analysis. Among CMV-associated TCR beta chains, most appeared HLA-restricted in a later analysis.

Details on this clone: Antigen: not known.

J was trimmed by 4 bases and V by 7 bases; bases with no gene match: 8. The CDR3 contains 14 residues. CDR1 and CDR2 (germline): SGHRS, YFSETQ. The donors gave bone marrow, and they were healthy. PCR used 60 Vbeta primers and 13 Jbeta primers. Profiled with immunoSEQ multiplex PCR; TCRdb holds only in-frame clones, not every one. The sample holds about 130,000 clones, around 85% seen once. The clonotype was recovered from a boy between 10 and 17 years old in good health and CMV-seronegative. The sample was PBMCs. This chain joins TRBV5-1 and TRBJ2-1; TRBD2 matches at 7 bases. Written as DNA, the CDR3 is TGCGCCAGCGGTGCGGGAGACCTATACAATGAGCAGTTCTTC. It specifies CASGAGDLYNEQFF.